This T cell receptor (beta chain) emerged from a study of cytomegalovirus exposure and HLA in healthy donors. The germline gives CDR1 MDHEN, CDR2 SYDVKM. This CDR3 spans 15 amino acids. Losses at the gene ends were 6 bases for V and 7 bases for J; bases not matched to a gene: 6. The study, taken as a whole, reports: TCR beta sequences reportedly predicted most subjects' HLA-A and HLA-B alleles accurately. Reportedly, fewer N-insertions than the approximately 700-donor mean appeared in an Asian-associated ancestry cluster in a later analysis. CMV serostatus stood as the only immune exposure information on hand.

The study ran its PCR with 60 Vbeta and 13 Jbeta primers. Only in-frame clones appear in the TCRdb table, and some are missing; sequencing was by immunoSEQ multiplex PCR. The repertoire has roughly 130,000 clones, over 75% of them found once; the top ten carry roughly 5.7%. The count of this clone is one. Its specificity is unknown. The chain uses TRBV28 and TRBJ2-3, with TRBD2 identical over 14 bases. This sequence originates from a man aged 30-40 years in good health and CMV-seronegative. Material: PBMCs. The CDR3 here is CASRQGLAGANTQYF. CDR3 coding DNA: TGTGCCAGCAGACAGGGACTAGCGGGGGCCAATACGCAGTATTTT.